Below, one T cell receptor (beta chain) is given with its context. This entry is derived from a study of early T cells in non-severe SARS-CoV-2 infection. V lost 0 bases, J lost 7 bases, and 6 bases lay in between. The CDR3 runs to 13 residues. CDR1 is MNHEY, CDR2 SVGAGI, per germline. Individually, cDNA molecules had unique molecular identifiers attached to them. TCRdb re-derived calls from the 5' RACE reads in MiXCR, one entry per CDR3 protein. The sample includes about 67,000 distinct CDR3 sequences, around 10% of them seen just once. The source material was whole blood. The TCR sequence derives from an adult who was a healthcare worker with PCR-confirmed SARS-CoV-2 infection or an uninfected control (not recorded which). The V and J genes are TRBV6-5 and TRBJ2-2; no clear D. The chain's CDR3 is CASSYSEIGELFF. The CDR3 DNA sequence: TGTGCCAGCAGTTACTCGGAAATCGGGGAGCTGTTTTTT.